This TCR beta chain was sequenced for a study of cytomegalovirus exposure and HLA in healthy donors. Assay used: immunoSEQ multiplex PCR; TCRdb lists only in-frame clones, some missing. The sample includes tens of thousands of clones, 90% to 95% seen only once; the top ten take roughly 1.6%. The ends lost 6 bases at V and 2 bases at J; junction bases unmatched: 2. The CDR3 extends over 13 amino acids. Germline V gene sequence: CDR1 LNHDA, CDR2 SQIVND (reference sequence). The sequencing input was PBMCs. The chain links TRBV19 to TRBJ1-2; 8 positions agree with TRBD1. This TCR derives from a man younger than 35 in good health and CMV-seropositive. The CDR3 region is CASRDRENYGYTF. The CDR3 DNA reads TGTGCCAGTAGGGACAGGGAGAACTATGGCTACACCTTC.